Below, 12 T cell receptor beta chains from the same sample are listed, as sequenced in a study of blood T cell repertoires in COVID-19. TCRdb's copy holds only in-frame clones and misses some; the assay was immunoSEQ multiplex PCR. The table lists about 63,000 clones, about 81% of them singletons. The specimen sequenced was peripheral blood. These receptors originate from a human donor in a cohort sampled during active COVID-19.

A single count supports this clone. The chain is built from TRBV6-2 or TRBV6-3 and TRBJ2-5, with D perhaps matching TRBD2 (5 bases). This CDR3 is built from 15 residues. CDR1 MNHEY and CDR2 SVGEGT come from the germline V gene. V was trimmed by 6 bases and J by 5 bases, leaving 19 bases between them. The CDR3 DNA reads TGTGCCAGCAGCAAATCTGGAGGTGGGGTGGAGACCCAGTACTTC. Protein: CASSKSGGGVETQYF.

The CDR3 DNA sequence: TGTGCCAGCAGTTACTCTAGATCCCGGGACTTCCAAGAGACCCAGTACTTC. Translated: CASSYSRSRDFQETQYF. The rearrangement joins TRBV6-2 or TRBV6-3 to TRBJ2-5, with D perhaps matching TRBD2 (6 bases). V gave up 0 bases and J gave up 1 base, with 15 bases separating them. This CDR3 has 17 amino acids. Germline V CDR1 and CDR2: MNHEY, SVGEGT.

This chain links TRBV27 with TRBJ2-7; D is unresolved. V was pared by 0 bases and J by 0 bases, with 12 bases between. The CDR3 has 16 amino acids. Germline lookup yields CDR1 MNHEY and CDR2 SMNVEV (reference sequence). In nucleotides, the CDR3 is TGTGCCAGCAGTTTATCCTCTCCGAGATTCTCCTACGAGCAGTACTTC. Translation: CASSLSSPRFSYEQYF.

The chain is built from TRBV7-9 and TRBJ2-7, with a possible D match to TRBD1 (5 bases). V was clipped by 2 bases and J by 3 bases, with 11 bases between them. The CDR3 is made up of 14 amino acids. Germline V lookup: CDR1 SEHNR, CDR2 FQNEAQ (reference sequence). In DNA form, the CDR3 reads TGTGCCAGCAGCTTAAGGGGTCCTAACTACGAGCAGTACTTC. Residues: CASSLRGPNYEQYF. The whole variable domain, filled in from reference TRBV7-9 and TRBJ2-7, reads DTGVSQNPRHKITKRGQNVTFRCDPISEHNRLYWYRQTLGQGPEFLTYFQNEAQLEKSRLLSDRFSAERPKGSFSTLEIQRTEQGDSAMYLCASSLRGPNYEQYFGPGTRLTVT.

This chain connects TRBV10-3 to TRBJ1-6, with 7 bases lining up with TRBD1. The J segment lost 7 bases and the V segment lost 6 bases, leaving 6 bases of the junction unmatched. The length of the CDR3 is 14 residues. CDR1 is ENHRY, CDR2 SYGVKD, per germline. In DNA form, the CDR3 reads TGTGCCATCAGCCTAGGGGGCCCAAATTCACCCCTCCACTTT. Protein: CAISLGGPNSPLHF.

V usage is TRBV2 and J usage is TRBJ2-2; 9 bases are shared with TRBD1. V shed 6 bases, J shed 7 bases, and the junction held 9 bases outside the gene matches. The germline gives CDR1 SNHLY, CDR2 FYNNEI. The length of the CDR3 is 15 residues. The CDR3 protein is CASRHWDREVGELFF. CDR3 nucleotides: TGTGCCAGCAGACACTGGGACAGGGAGGTCGGGGAGCTGTTTTTT.

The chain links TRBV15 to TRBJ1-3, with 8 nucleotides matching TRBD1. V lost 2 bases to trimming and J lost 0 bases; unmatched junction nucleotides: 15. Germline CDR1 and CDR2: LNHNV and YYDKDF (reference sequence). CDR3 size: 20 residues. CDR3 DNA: TGTGCCACCAGCAGACACTATCCCGGGACAGGAATAAGCTCTGGAAACACCATATATTTT. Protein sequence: CATSRHYPGTGISSGNTIYF.

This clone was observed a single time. CDR3: CASSILQGANTGELFF. For the CDR3, the DNA is TGTGCCAGCAGTATCCTACAGGGGGCGAACACCGGGGAGCTGTTTTTT. This sequence joins TRBV27 and TRBJ2-2; 8 nucleotides line up with TRBD1. Trimming took 5 bases from V and 0 from J; bases not matched to a gene: 5. This CDR3 is built from 16 residues. The V gene's germline CDR1 is MNHEY and CDR2 SMNVEV (reference sequence).

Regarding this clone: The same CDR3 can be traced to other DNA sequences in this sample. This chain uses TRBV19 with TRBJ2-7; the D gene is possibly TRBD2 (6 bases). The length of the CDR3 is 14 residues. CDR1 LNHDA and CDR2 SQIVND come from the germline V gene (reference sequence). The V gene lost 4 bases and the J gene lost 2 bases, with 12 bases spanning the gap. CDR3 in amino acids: CASSTGTGPYEQYF. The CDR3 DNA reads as TGTGCCAGTAGTACCGGGACTGGCCCCTACGAGCAGTACTTC.

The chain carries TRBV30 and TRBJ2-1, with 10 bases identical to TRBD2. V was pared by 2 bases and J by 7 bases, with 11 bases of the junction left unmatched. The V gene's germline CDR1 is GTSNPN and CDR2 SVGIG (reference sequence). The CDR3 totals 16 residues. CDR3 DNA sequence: TGTGCCTGGAGTAGGACTAGCGGAGGGAGGCGGAATGAGCAGTTCTTC. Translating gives CAWSRTSGGRRNEQFF.

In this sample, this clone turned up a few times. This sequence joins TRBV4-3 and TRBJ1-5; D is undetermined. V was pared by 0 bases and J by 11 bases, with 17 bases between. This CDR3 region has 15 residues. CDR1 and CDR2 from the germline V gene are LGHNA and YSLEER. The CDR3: CASSQDPGVQWAQHF. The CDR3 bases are TGCGCCAGCAGCCAAGATCCAGGTGTTCAGTGGGCCCAGCATTTT.

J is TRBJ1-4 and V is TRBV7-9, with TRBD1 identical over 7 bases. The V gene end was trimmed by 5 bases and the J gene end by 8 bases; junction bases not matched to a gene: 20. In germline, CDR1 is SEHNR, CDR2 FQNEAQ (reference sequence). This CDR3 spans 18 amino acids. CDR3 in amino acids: CASSPGVKGGAGGEKLFF. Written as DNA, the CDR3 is TGTGCCAGCAGCCCCGGGGTCAAAGGGGGCGCGGGAGGAGAAAAACTGTTTTTT.